What follows is one TCR beta chain and its context. Its specificity is unknown. Germline trimming cut 5 bases from V and 8 bases from J; bases unmatched to any gene: 15. The CDR3 loop spans 16 amino acids. Looked up from germline, CDR1 is MNHNY and CDR2 is SVGAGI (reference sequence). The data belong to a study of T cell responses to AZD1222 COVID-19 vaccine. General study results and limits: Close to half of all spike-specific TCRs reportedly target regions of the variants that are unmutated. Repertoire sampling happened only post peak T cell response. Vaccine-associated CD4 TCRs ranged over spike, dominating at 160-218 and 743-854.

Profiled with immunoSEQ multiplex PCR; TCRdb holds only in-frame clones, not every one. The sample holds over 55,000 clones, under 90% seen once. The clonotype comes from an adult who received the AZD1222 COVID-19 vaccine. The V gene is TRBV6-6, the J gene TRBJ1-2; 9 positions match TRBD1. Material: peripheral blood, obtained 28 days after the second AZD1222 dose. The CDR3 loop is CASSQGWEQGAEGYTF. The CDR3 bases are TGTGCCAGCAGTCAGGGGTGGGAACAGGGGGCGGAGGGCTACACCTTC.